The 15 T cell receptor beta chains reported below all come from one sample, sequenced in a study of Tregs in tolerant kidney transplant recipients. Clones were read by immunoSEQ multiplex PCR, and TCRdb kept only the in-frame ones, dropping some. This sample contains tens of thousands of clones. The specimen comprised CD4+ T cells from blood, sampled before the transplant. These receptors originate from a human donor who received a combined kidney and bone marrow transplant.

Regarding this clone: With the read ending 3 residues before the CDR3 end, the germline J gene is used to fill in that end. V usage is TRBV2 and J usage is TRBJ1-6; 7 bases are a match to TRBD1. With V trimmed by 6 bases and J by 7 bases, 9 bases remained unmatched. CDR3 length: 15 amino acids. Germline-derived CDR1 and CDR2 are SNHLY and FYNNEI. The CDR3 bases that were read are TGTGCCAGCAGAGGGACAGATTCTTTAAATTCACCC. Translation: CASRGTDSLNSP. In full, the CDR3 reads CASRGTDSLNSPLHF.

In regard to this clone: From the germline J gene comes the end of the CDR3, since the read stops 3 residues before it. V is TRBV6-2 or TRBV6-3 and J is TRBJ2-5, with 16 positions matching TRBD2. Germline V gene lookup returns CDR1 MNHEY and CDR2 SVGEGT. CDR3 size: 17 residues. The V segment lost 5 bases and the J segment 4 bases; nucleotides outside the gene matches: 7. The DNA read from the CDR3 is TGTGCCAGCAGTCCGGGACTAGCGGGAGGGTTAAGAGAGACC. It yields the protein CASSPGLAGGLRET. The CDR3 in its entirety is CASSPGLAGGLRETQYF.

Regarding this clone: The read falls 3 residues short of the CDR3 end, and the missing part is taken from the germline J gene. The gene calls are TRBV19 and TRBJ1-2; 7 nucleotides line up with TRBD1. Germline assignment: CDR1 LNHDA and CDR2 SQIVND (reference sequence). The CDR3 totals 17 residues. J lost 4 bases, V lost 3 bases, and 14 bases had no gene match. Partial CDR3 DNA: TGTGCCAGTAGTATTAAGTTGACAGGGACGAAGTCCTATGGC. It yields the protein CASSIKLTGTKSYG. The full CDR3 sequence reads CASSIKLTGTKSYGYTF.

The covered CDR3 bases are TGTGCCAGCAGTGCAGGCCTATACCTTAGCACAGATACG. It specifies CASSAGLYLSTDT. The entire CDR3 protein reads CASSAGLYLSTDTQYF. The rearrangement links TRBV2 to TRBJ2-3, with no clear D. The read ends 3 residues early relative to the CDR3; the germline J gene fills the gap. V was pared by 4 bases and J by 0 bases, with 14 bases between. CDR1 and CDR2 (germline): SNHLY, FYNNEI. CDR3 length: 16 amino acids.

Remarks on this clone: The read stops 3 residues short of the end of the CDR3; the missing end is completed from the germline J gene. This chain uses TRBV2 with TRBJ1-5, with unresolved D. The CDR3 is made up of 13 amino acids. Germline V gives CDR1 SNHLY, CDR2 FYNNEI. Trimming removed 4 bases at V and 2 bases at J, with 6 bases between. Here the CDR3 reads CASSGQGNQPQHF. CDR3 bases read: TGTGCCAGCAGTGGGCAGGGCAATCAGCCC.

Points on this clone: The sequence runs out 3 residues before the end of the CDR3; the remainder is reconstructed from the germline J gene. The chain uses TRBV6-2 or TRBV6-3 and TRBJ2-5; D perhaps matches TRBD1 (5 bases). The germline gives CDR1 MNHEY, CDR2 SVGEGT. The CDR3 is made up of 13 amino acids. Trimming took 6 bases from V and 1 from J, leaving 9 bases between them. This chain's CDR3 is CASSSQGQETQYF. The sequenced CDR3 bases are TGTGCCAGCAGCTCCCAGGGCCAAGAGACC.

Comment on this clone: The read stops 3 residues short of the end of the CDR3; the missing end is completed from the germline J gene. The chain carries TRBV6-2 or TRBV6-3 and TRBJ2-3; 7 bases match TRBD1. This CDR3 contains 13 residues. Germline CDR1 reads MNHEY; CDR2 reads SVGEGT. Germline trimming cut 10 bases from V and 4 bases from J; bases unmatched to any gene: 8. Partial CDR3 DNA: TGTGCCAATGGACAAGGGGGCGCAGATACG. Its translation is CANGQGGADT. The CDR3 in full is CANGQGGADTQYF.

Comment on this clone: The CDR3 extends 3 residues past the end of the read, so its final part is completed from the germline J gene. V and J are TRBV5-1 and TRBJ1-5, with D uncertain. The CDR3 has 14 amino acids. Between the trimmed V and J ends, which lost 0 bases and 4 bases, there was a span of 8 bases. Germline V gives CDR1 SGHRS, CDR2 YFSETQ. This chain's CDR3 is CASSLEPGNQPQHF. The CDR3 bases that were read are TGCGCCAGCAGCTTGGAACCAGGAAATCAGCCC.

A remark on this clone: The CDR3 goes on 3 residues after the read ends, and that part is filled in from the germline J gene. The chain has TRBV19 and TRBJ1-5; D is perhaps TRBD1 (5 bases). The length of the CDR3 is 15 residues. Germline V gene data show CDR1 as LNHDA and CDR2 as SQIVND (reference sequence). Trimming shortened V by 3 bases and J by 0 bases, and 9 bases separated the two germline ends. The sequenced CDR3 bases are TGTGCCAGTAGTATGGCGACAGATAGCAATCAGCCC. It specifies CASSMATDSNQP. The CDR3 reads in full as CASSMATDSNQPQHF.

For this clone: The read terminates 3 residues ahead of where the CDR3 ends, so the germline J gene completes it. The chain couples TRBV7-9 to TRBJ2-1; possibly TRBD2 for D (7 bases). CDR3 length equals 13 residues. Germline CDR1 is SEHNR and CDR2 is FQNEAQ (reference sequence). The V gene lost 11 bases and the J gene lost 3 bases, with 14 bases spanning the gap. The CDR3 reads CAGGGPDYNEQFF. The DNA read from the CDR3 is TGTGCCGGGGGGGGGCCAGACTACAATGAG.

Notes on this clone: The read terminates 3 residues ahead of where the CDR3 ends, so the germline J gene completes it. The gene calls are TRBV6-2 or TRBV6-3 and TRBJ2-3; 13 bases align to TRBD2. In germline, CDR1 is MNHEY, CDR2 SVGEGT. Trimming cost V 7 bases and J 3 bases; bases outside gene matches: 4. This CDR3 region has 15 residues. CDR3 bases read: TGTGCCAGCACACTACTAGCGGGAGGGACAGATACG. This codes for CASTLLAGGTDT. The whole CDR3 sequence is CASTLLAGGTDTQYF.

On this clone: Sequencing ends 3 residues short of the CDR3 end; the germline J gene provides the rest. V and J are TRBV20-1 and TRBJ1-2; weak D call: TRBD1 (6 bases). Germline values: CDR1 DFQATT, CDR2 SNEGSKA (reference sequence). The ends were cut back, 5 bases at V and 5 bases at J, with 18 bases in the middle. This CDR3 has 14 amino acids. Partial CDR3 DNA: TGCAGTGCTCCAACAGGGCAGCAGTGGTATGGC. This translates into CSAPTGQQWYG. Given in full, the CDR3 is CSAPTGQQWYGYTF.

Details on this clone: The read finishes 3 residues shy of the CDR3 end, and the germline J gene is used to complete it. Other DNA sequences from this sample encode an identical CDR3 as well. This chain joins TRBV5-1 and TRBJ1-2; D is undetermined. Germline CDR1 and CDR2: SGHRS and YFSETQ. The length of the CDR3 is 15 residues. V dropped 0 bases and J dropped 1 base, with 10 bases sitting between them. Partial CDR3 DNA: TGCGCCAGCAGCTTGGGATCAGGTCTTAACTATGGC. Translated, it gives CASSLGSGLNYG. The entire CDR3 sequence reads CASSLGSGLNYGYTF.

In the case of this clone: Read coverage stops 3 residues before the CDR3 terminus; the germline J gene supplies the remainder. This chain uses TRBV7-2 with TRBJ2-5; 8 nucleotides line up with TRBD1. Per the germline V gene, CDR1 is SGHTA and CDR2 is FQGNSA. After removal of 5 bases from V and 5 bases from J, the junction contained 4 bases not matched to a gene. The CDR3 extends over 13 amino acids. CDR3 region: CASSPRTGETQYF. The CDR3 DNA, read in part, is TGTGCCAGCAGCCCCCGGACAGGGGAGACC.

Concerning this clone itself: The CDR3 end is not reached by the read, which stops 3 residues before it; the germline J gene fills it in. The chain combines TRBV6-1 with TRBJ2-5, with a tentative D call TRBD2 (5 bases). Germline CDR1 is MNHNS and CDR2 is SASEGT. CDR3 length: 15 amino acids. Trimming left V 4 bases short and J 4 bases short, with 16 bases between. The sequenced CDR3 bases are TGTGCCAGCAGTGTCCGGGGAAGAGGGCGAGAGACC. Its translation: CASSVRGRGRET. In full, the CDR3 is CASSVRGRGRETQYF.